This T cell receptor beta chain was recorded in a study of control samples from healthy donors and cancer patients. Assay: immunoSEQ multiplex PCR; the TCRdb copy retains only in-frame clones and omits some. The sample consists of under 150,000 clones, around nine tenths of them appearing once. The sequence was collected from a woman in her twenties or thirties in good health. The sample was blood.

CDR3 DNA: TGTGCTAGTGCCCTTCAGGGGGGGGACACTGAAGCTTTCTTT. Amino acids: CASALQGGDTEAFF. J is TRBJ1-1 and V is TRBV12-5, with 7 bases that match TRBD1. The CDR3 extends over 14 amino acids. The J segment lost 3 bases and the V segment lost 7 bases, leaving 8 bases of the junction unmatched. Germline assignment: CDR1 LGHNT and CDR2 FRNRAP.